The rows below give T cell receptor beta chains drawn from one sample of a study of spatial heterogeneity in lung cancer. TCRdb re-derived calls from the 5' RACE reads in MiXCR, one entry per CDR3 protein. The sample has about 120,000 distinct CDR3 sequences, about 12% seen once. This specimen was PBMCs, taken at follow-up. These receptors were collected from a male donor with early-stage non-small cell lung cancer. The CDR3 runs from the conserved cysteine through the conserved F or W. A D gene is named only where the DNA matches it firmly. For some rows the clone size is stated as once, few or many, or as a class when expanded; others skip it.

J gene: TRBJ1-2
V gene: TRBV28
clone size: few
D gene: TRBD1
CDR3 DNA: TGTGCCAGCAGTTTACTGGGACAGGAATCCTCTGGCTACACCTTC
CDR3 protein: CASSLLGQESSGYTF

J gene: TRBJ2-1
V gene: TRBV4-1
clone size: .
D gene: .
CDR3 DNA: TGCGCCAGCAGCCAAGATCTCGTACTCCAGAATGAGCAGTTCTTC
CDR3 protein: CASSQDLVLQNEQFF

J gene: TRBJ2-7
V gene: TRBV6-2/TRBV6-3
clone size: many
D gene: .
CDR3 DNA: TGTGCCAGCAGTCACTCGCGAAGCTACGAGCAGTACTTC
CDR3 protein: CASSHSRSYEQYF

J gene: TRBJ1-5
V gene: TRBV10-2
clone size: .
D gene: TRBD1
CDR3 DNA: TGCGCCAGCAGTGACCGAGACAGGGGAAGGGGCAATCAGCCCCAGCATTTT
CDR3 protein: CASSDRDRGRGNQPQHF

J gene: TRBJ1-5
V gene: TRBV6-5
clone size: .
D gene: TRBD1
CDR3 DNA: TGTGCCAGCAGCTCAAGTGGACAGGGCGGTCAGCCCCAGCATTTT
CDR3 protein: CASSSSGQGGQPQHF

J gene: TRBJ2-2
V gene: TRBV24-1
clone size: few
D gene: .
CDR3 DNA: TGTGCCACCAGTGCGGGCACCGGGGAGCTGTTTTTT
CDR3 protein: CATSAGTGELFF

J gene: TRBJ1-2
V gene: TRBV29-1
clone size: many
D gene: .
CDR3 DNA: TGCAGCGTTGTGTCAGCTAACTATGGCTACACCTTC
CDR3 protein: CSVVSANYGYTF

J gene: TRBJ1-1
V gene: TRBV4-3
clone size: many
D gene: .
CDR3 DNA: TGCGCCAGCAGCCCCGAGATGAACACTGAAGCTTTCTTT
CDR3 protein: CASSPEMNTEAFF

J gene: TRBJ2-7
V gene: TRBV5-1
clone size: .
D gene: .
CDR3 DNA: TGCGCCAGCGGCCCCGTTGGGTCTTCTCACGAGCAGTACTTC
CDR3 protein: CASGPVGSSHEQYF

J gene: TRBJ2-1
V gene: TRBV11-2
clone size: .
D gene: TRBD2
CDR3 DNA: TGTGCCAGCAGCTTCTCGGCAGGACTAGCGGGGGGGCGGAATGAGCAGTTCTTC
CDR3 protein: CASSFSAGLAGGRNEQFF

J gene: TRBJ2-1
V gene: TRBV9
clone size: .
D gene: .
CDR3 DNA: TGTGCCAGCAGCCCGGGGCTCAGCCCCTCCTACAATGAGCAGTTCTTC
CDR3 protein: CASSPGLSPSYNEQFF

J gene: TRBJ1-2
V gene: TRBV12-3/TRBV12-4
clone size: .
D gene: .
CDR3 DNA: TGTGCCAGCAGTTTTCCCCCCCCTAGGTTGTTCTTC
CDR3 protein: CASSFPPPRLFF

J gene: TRBJ2-5
V gene: TRBV7-9
clone size: .
D gene: TRBD2
CDR3 DNA: TGTGCCAGCAGCTTCTCCAGCGGGGGCCAAGAGACCCAGTACTTC
CDR3 protein: CASSFSSGGQETQYF

J gene: TRBJ1-4
V gene: TRBV14
clone size: many
D gene: .
CDR3 DNA: TGTGCCAGCAGCCAGAATTACTTCCCTAATGAAAAACTGTTTTTT
CDR3 protein: CASSQNYFPNEKLFF

J gene: TRBJ2-7
V gene: TRBV20-1
clone size: .
D gene: TRBD1
CDR3 DNA: TGCAGTGCGCCACTGGGGACAGGGAGGGAGCAGTACTTC
CDR3 protein: CSAPLGTGREQYF

J gene: TRBJ2-7
V gene: TRBV7-9
clone size: many
D gene: TRBD1
CDR3 DNA: TGTGCCACCGAGGGACAGGGGTCGTACGAGCAGTACTTC
CDR3 protein: CATEGQGSYEQYF

J gene: TRBJ2-7
V gene: TRBV5-1
clone size: .
D gene: TRBD2
CDR3 DNA: TGCGCCAGCAGCTTGGAGCAGCGGGGCTACGAGCAGTACTTC
CDR3 protein: CASSLEQRGYEQYF

J gene: TRBJ1-2
V gene: TRBV28
clone size: few
D gene: .
CDR3 DNA: TGTGCCAGCAGTTTAGGAAGCTATGGCTACACCTTC
CDR3 protein: CASSLGSYGYTF

J gene: TRBJ2-3
V gene: TRBV28
clone size: many
D gene: TRBD1
CDR3 DNA: TGTGCCAGCGCCACAGGGGGCGGTACGCAGTATTTT
CDR3 protein: CASATGGGTQYF

J gene: TRBJ1-1
V gene: TRBV7-8
clone size: few
D gene: .
CDR3 DNA: TGTGCCAGCAGCTTAGGTACAGGGAGCACTGAAGCTTTCTTT
CDR3 protein: CASSLGTGSTEAFF

J gene: TRBJ1-1
V gene: TRBV6-1
clone size: .
D gene: .
CDR3 DNA: TGTGCCAGCAGTGAGCACCGCACTGAAGCTTTCTTT
CDR3 protein: CASSEHRTEAFF

J gene: TRBJ2-7
V gene: TRBV10-3
clone size: medium-sized
D gene: .
CDR3 DNA: TGTGCCATCAGTGAGCGGGGGGCCCCCTACGAGCAGTACTTC
CDR3 protein: CAISERGAPYEQYF

J gene: TRBJ2-7
V gene: TRBV9
clone size: .
D gene: .
CDR3 DNA: TGTGCCAGCAGCGTAGCGGGCCAGAGCTCCTACGAGCAGTACTTC
CDR3 protein: CASSVAGQSSYEQYF

J gene: TRBJ2-7
V gene: TRBV9
clone size: .
D gene: .
CDR3 DNA: TGTGCCAGCAGCCCTAGCCCCTCCGCCGGAGAGGACGAGCAGTACTTC
CDR3 protein: CASSPSPSAGEDEQYF

J gene: TRBJ2-1
V gene: TRBV14
clone size: many
D gene: TRBD1
CDR3 DNA: TGTGCCAGCAGCCGACAGGGGATGAATGAGCAGTTCTTC
CDR3 protein: CASSRQGMNEQFF

J gene: TRBJ2-3
V gene: TRBV13
clone size: .
D gene: TRBD1
CDR3 DNA: TGTGCCAGCAGCTTAGGTCTAATGGGACAGAGCACAGATACGCAGTATTTT
CDR3 protein: CASSLGLMGQSTDTQYF

J gene: TRBJ2-7
V gene: TRBV28
clone size: .
D gene: .
CDR3 DNA: TGTGCCAGCAGTTCAAACCCTAGCGAGCAGTACTTC
CDR3 protein: CASSSNPSEQYF

J gene: TRBJ1-1
V gene: TRBV4-1
clone size: many
D gene: .
CDR3 DNA: TGCGCCAGCAGTTTCAGCCCGGGGCAGCCTAACACTGAAGCTTTCTTT
CDR3 protein: CASSFSPGQPNTEAFF

J gene: TRBJ1-6
V gene: TRBV10-3
clone size: .
D gene: .
CDR3 DNA: TGTGCCATCACCGCCGGGGCCGGGCCGGGTTCCTATAATTCACCCCTCCACTTT
CDR3 protein: CAITAGAGPGSYNSPLHF

J gene: TRBJ2-1
V gene: TRBV18
clone size: .
D gene: .
CDR3 DNA: TGTGCCAGCTCACCCCTTTCAGGGAATGGTGAGCAGTTCTTC
CDR3 protein: CASSPLSGNGEQFF

J gene: TRBJ2-1
V gene: TRBV7-2
clone size: few
D gene: .
CDR3 DNA: TGTGCCAGCAGCTTATTGGGTGGGGCGGGACGATACAATGAGCAGTTCTTC
CDR3 protein: CASSLLGGAGRYNEQFF

J gene: TRBJ2-7
V gene: TRBV7-2
clone size: many
D gene: TRBD1
CDR3 DNA: TGTGCCAGCAGCCGTACAGGGGGCGCGAATCCCTCCTACGAGCAGTACTTC
CDR3 protein: CASSRTGGANPSYEQYF

J gene: TRBJ2-7
V gene: TRBV10-3
clone size: many
D gene: TRBD1
CDR3 DNA: TGTGCCATCAGGGAAATAACAGGGGAAAAGGGCTCCTACGAGCAGTACTTC
CDR3 protein: CAIREITGEKGSYEQYF

J gene: TRBJ2-7
V gene: TRBV7-3
clone size: few
D gene: .
CDR3 DNA: TGTGCCAGCAGCTTAAACTGGGGCGGGGAGCAGTACTTC
CDR3 protein: CASSLNWGGEQYF

J gene: TRBJ2-1
V gene: TRBV3-1
clone size: .
D gene: .
CDR3 DNA: TGTGCCAGCAACCCCCATGCGAGGGGCAATGAGCAGTTCTTC
CDR3 protein: CASNPHARGNEQFF

J gene: TRBJ2-1
V gene: TRBV7-9
clone size: few
D gene: TRBD1
CDR3 DNA: TGTGCCAGCAGCTTTCCGGGACAGGGTGGGCATGAGCAGTTCTTC
CDR3 protein: CASSFPGQGGHEQFF

J gene: TRBJ2-1
V gene: TRBV6-1
clone size: .
D gene: .
CDR3 DNA: TGTGCCAGCAGCCTCTCAGGGGCGAGCTCCTACAATGAGCAGTTCTTC
CDR3 protein: CASSLSGASSYNEQFF

J gene: TRBJ1-2
V gene: TRBV4-2
clone size: few
D gene: .
CDR3 DNA: TGTGCCAGCAGCCAAGAACGGTTCTACCACTATGGCTACACCTTC
CDR3 protein: CASSQERFYHYGYTF

J gene: TRBJ2-2
V gene: TRBV28
clone size: .
D gene: .
CDR3 DNA: TGTGCCAGCCGACCAACAGCAAACACCGGGGAGCTGTTTTTT
CDR3 protein: CASRPTANTGELFF

J gene: TRBJ2-6
V gene: TRBV11-1
clone size: few
D gene: TRBD1
CDR3 DNA: TGTGCCAGCAGCTTCGGGACAGGGCGGTCTGGGGCCAACGTCCTGACTTTC
CDR3 protein: CASSFGTGRSGANVLTF

J gene: TRBJ2-4
V gene: TRBV6-5
clone size: many
D gene: .
CDR3 DNA: TGTGCCAGCTACACTTCCTCGGCCAAAAACATTCAGTACTTC
CDR3 protein: CASYTSSAKNIQYF

J gene: TRBJ2-7
V gene: TRBV27
clone size: few
D gene: .
CDR3 DNA: TGTGCCAGCAGTTTATGGGGGTCCGAGCAGTACTTC
CDR3 protein: CASSLWGSEQYF